This T cell receptor beta chain originates from a study of blood T cell repertoires in COVID-19. Study overall: Whether acute or convalescent, the COVID-19 samples came from the United States, Italy and Spain. The cDNA or gDNA used as material had been derived from T cells, B-cell-depleted T cells, or PBMCs.

Trimming cost V 3 bases and J 6 bases, with 11 bases left between them. The CDR3 sequence is 12 residues long. Germline V gene lookup returns CDR1 GTSNPN and CDR2 SVGIG (reference sequence). Patients at the Seattle site were enrolled during active infection and followed longitudinally. This clone was recorded a few times. Original processing notes: Amplification with reference gene primers provided the estimates of nucleated cell counts. Only in-frame clones appear in the TCRdb table, and some are missing; sequencing was by immunoSEQ multiplex PCR. Clonal size and the V and J genes are those of that table, whereas D and trimming came from the DNA. There are 140,000 to 150,000 clones in the sample; 80% to 90% occur only once, and around 8% lies in the top ten.

Sequenced: peripheral blood. This chain links TRBV30 with TRBJ1-2; no clear D gene. This TCR was sampled from a woman aged 55-69 years with COVID-19, enrolled during active disease. Written as DNA, the CDR3 is TGTGCCTGGAGCGCGGGGATCGATGGCTACACCTTC. Translated: CAWSAGIDGYTF.